This T cell receptor beta chain was profiled in a study of blood T cell repertoires in COVID-19. Study-level background: Italy, Spain and the United States were the sources of the convalescent and acute COVID-19 samples.

The repertoire was sequenced with immunoSEQ multiplex PCR; TCRdb's copy has only in-frame clones and lacks some. The data show 250,000 to 300,000 clones, with around four fifths seen just once and 4.1% held by the top ten. CDR1 is SGHNT and CDR2 is YYREEE in the germline V gene (reference sequence). CDR3 length equals 14 residues. Trimming shortened V by 2 bases and J by 3 bases, and 11 bases separated the two germline ends. The rearrangement joins TRBV5-4 to TRBJ1-1, with D unclear. The sequencing input was PBMCs or T cells enriched from blood (not recorded which). This clonotype was obtained from a man younger than 45 with acute COVID-19. This CDR3 is CASSLDRLHTEAFF. CDR3 DNA: TGTGCCAGCAGCTTAGACCGACTTCACACTGAAGCTTTCTTT.